The sequence of this TCR beta chain was determined in a study of OX40 agonist ivuxolimab in advanced cancers. Only in-frame clones appear in the TCRdb table, and some are missing; sequencing was by immunoSEQ multiplex PCR. The sample shows tens of thousands of clones, roughly 80% of them seen only once. On this clone itself: One junction end does not reproduce the germline sequence, and a read error may be involved.

The length of the CDR3 is 14 residues. Germline values: CDR1 SGHTS, CDR2 YDEGEE. Sequencing was performed on CD4+ or CD8+ T cells sorted from blood, taken in a trial of the OX40 agonist ivuxolimab. V is TRBV5-8 and J is TRBJ1-6, with D possibly matching TRBD1 (6 bases). This clonotype was sampled from an adult with an advanced solid tumor such as melanoma, head and neck, liver or kidney cancer. CDR3 in amino acids: CAGSFGQGSSPLHF. The CDR3 nucleotides read TGTGCCGGCAGCTTCGGTCAGGGGTCTTCACCCCTCCACTTT.